The rows below give T cell receptor beta chains drawn from one sample of a study of shared clonotypes between healthy human individuals. The protocol was immunoSEQ multiplex PCR, while the TCRdb copy is restricted to in-frame clones and leaves out a portion. The sample carries hundreds of thousands of clones, approximately 79% recorded once. The sample comprised memory CD4+ T cells sorted from blood. All receptors come from a young woman in good health. CDR3s include the opening cysteine and the closing phenylalanine or tryptophan. The D gene is left open where the match is weak. Clone size is shown for a subset of rows, as once, few, many or a class of expanded clone.

d_gene	abundance	v_gene	j_gene	CDR3nt	CDR3aa
-	-	TRBV7-9	TRBJ2-6	TGTGCCCCCACCCAAGGGGAGGCTGGGGCCAACGTCCTGACTTTC	CAPTQGEAGANVLTF
-	-	TRBV7-8	TRBJ1-2	TGTGCCAGCAGCCTAACGGACAGCAACTATGGCTACACCTTC	CASSLTDSNYGYTF
-	-	TRBV5-1	TRBJ2-5	TGCGCCAGCAGCCGGCTGTCGGGATCGGAGACCCAGTACTTC	CASSRLSGSETQYF
-	-	TRBV7-2	TRBJ1-2	TGTGCCAGCACCAAAAACAGGGAGGAGGGCTACACCTTC	CASTKNREEGYTF
TRBD1	-	TRBV4-1	TRBJ2-7	TGCGCCAGCAGCCAACCTAGGACAGGGGGCTCCCTTAGGGAGCAGTACTTC	CASSQPRTGGSLREQYF
-	once	TRBV18	TRBJ2-1	TGTGCCAGCTCACCAAGGCAGAAGGTAGATGAGCAGTTCTTC	CASSPRQKVDEQFF
TRBD2	-	TRBV29-1	TRBJ2-7	TGCAGCGTTGAAGGGGGAGCTAGCGGGAGCGACGAGCAGTACTTC	CSVEGGASGSDEQYF
-	-	TRBV6-5	TRBJ1-4	TGTGCCAGCTCTCGGAGGACCAACAATGAAAAACTGTTTTTT	CASSRRTNNEKLFF
-	-	TRBV19	TRBJ2-2	TGTGCCAGTAGTGGCCGTTTCGGGGAGCTGTTTTTT	CASSGRFGELFF
-	-	TRBV7-9	TRBJ2-7	TGTGCCAGCAGCTTGGGGGCCGCGGCTTACGAGCAGTACTTC	CASSLGAAAYEQYF
-	-	TRBV27	TRBJ2-5	TGTGCCAGCAGTTTAAGGTCCCAAGAGACCCAGTACTTC	CASSLRSQETQYF
-	-	TRBV18	TRBJ1-2	TGTGCCAGCTCACTAGACACAGGGACCTATGGCTACACCTTC	CASSLDTGTYGYTF
-	-	TRBV6-5	TRBJ2-6	TGTGCCAGCAGTTACGCTGGGGCCAACGTCCTGACTTTC	CASSYAGANVLTF
-	-	TRBV5-1	TRBJ1-3	TGCGCCAGCAGCGGACCGGACAGCACTGGAAACACCATATATTTT	CASSGPDSTGNTIYF
TRBD1	-	TRBV7-2	TRBJ2-2	TGTGCCAGCAGCAATCCGGGGACAGTCGGCGCCGGGGAGCTGTTTTTT	CASSNPGTVGAGELFF
-	few	TRBV2	TRBJ2-7	TGTGCCAGCCTAGGGGGGACGCAGCCCTCCGAGCAGTACTTC	CASLGGTQPSEQYF
-	many	TRBV7-9	TRBJ2-5	TGTGCCAGCAGCACCCCGGGGGAGGCCCAGTACTTC	CASSTPGEAQYF
TRBD2	-	TRBV27	TRBJ2-1	TGTGCCAGCAGTCCTCGACTAGCGGGTAATTTTGACAATGAGCAGTTCTTC	CASSPRLAGNFDNEQFF
-	few	TRBV28	TRBJ1-5	TGTGCCAGCAGAGCGGACGGAGGGAGGTACCAGCCCCAGCATTTT	CASRADGGRYQPQHF
-	-	TRBV19	TRBJ1-1	TGTGCCAGTAGTTGGGGTGAGGGTACTGAAGCTTTCTTT	CASSWGEGTEAFF
TRBD1	once	TRBV7-9	TRBJ1-4	TGTGCCAGCAGCTTCACAGGGGGCGCCGGTGAAAAACTGTTTTTT	CASSFTGGAGEKLFF
-	-	TRBV28	TRBJ2-7	TGTGCCAGCAATTCCCACGACAGTTCCTACGAGCAGTACTTC	CASNSHDSSYEQYF
TRBD2	many	TRBV13	TRBJ2-4	TGTGCCAGCAGCTTTCAGCGGGAGGGCCTAGGCATTCAGTACTTC	CASSFQREGLGIQYF
-	many	TRBV11-2	TRBJ2-1	TGTGCCAGCAGCTTGGGAGGACAATTCAATGAGCAGTTCTTC	CASSLGGQFNEQFF
TRBD2	once	TRBV18	TRBJ2-1	TGTGCCAGCTCACCGGCGGGAGTCTTCAATGAGCAGTTCTTC	CASSPAGVFNEQFF
TRBD2	-	TRBV7-9	TRBJ2-1	TGTGCCAGCAGCTTAGAGGTGCTAGCGGCTAATGAGCAGTTCTTC	CASSLEVLAANEQFF
-	few	TRBV28	TRBJ1-1	TGTGCCAGCATCAATCGGGCAGCGAACACTGAAGCTTTCTTT	CASINRAANTEAFF
TRBD1	-	TRBV5-6	TRBJ2-1	TGTGCCAGCAGCTCTGGACAGGAATCCTACAATGAGCAGTTCTTC	CASSSGQESYNEQFF
-	-	TRBV2	TRBJ2-6	TGTGCCAGCAGTACCCGTTCTGGGGCCAACGTCCTGACTTTC	CASSTRSGANVLTF
-	-	TRBV6-5	TRBJ2-5	TGTGCCAGCAGTTACTCGGTACACCTGGGAGAGACCCAGTACTTC	CASSYSVHLGETQYF
TRBD1	-	TRBV15	TRBJ1-2	TGTGCCACCAGCACTGGGGAGGGGGCGGAGGGCTACACCTTC	CATSTGEGAEGYTF
-	few	TRBV5-1	TRBJ2-2	TGCGCCAGCAGCTTGGGGCAGTCGCGCGGGGAGCTGTTTTTT	CASSLGQSRGELFF